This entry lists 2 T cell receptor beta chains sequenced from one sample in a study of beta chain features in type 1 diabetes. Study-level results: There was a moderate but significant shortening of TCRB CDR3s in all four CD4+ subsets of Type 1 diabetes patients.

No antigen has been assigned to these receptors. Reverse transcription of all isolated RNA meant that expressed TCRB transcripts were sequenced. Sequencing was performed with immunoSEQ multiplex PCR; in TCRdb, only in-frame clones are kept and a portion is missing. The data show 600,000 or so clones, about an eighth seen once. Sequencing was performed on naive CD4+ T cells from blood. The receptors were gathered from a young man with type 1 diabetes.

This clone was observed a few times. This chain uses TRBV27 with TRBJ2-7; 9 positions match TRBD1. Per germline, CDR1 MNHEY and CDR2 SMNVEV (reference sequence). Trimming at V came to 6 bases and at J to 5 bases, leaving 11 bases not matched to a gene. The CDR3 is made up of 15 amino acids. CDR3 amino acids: CASRFGQGRSNEQYF. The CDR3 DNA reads TGTGCCAGCAGATTCGGACAGGGGCGCTCGAACGAGCAGTACTTC.

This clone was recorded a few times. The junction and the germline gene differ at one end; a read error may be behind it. The CDR3 is CASSSAPQGAETQYF. CDR3 DNA sequence: TGTGCTAGCAGCTCTGCTCCTCAGGGGGCAGAGACCCAGTACTTC. The genes are TRBV7-7 and TRBJ2-5, with 8 bases fitting TRBD1. The CDR3 loop spans 15 amino acids. Germline CDR1 reads SSHAT; CDR2 reads FNYEAQ (reference sequence).